The TCR delta chain described here comes from a study of human gamma delta and Vdelta1 T cells. Overall study findings and caveats: Polyclonal Delta One T cells reportedly showed broad cytotoxic targeting of acute myeloid leukemia.

TCRdb processed the PCR reads again with the CATT caller. The sample consists of several thousand delta-chain clones, almost 40% of them appearing once. CDR1 and CDR2 (germline): TSWWSYY, QGS. J lost 0 bases, V lost 3 bases, and 22 bases had no gene match. The CDR3 extends over 22 amino acids. Points on this clone: The antigen remains undetermined.

The receptor was isolated from a human donor in good health. Sequenced sample: Vdelta1 gamma-delta T cells from blood grown in culture (DOT cells). V and J are TRDV1 and TRDJ1, with 10 bases lining up with TRDD3. CDR3 in DNA: TGTGCTCTTGGGGATCCCGCCTTGGTCCTTTCATGGGGGATACCGTACACCGATAAACTCATCTTT. This translates into CALGDPALVLSWGIPYTDKLIF.